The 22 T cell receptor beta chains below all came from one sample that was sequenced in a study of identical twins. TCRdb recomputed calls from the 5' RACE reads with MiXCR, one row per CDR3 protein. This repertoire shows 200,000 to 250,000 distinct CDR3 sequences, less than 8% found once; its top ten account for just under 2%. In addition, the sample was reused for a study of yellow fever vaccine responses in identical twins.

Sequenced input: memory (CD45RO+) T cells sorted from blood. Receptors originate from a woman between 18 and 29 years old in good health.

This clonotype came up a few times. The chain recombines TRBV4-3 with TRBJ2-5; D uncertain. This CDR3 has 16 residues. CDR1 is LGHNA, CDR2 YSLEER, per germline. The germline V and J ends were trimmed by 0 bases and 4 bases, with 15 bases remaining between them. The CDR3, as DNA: TGCGCCAGCAGCCAAGATCTTGGCAGCAAGGGAGAGACCCAGTACTTC. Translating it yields CASSQDLGSKGETQYF.

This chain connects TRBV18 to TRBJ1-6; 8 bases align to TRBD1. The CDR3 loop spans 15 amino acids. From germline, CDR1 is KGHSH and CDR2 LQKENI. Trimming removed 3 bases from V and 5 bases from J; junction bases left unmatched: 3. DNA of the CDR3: TGTGCCAGCTCACCGGGACAGGCTAATAATTCACCCCTCCACTTT. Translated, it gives CASSPGQANNSPLHF.

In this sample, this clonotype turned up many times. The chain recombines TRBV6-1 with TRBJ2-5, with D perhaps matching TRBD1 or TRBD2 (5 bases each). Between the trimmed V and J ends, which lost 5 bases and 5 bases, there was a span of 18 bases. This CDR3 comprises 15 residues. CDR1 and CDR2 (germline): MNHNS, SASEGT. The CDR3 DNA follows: TGTGCCAGCAGTCCGCTTTGGGGGATAGGGGAGACCCAGTACTTC. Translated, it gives CASSPLWGIGETQYF.

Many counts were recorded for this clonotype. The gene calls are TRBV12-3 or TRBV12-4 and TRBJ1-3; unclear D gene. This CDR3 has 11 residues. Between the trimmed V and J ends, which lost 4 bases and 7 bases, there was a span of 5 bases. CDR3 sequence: CASSSTNTIYF. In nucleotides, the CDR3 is TGTGCCAGCAGTTCAACTAACACCATATATTTT.

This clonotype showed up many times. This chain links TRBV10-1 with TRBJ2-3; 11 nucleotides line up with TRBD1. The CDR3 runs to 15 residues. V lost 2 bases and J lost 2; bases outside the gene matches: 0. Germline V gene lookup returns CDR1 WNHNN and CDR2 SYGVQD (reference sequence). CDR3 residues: CASSEGQGATDTQYF. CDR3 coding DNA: TGCGCCAGCAGTGAGGGACAGGGGGCCACAGATACGCAGTATTTT.

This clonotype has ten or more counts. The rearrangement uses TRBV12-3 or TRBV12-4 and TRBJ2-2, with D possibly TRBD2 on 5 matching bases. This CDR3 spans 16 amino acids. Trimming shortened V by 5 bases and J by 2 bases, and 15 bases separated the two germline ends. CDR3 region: CASSPWERRNTGELFF. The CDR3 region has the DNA TGTGCCAGCAGTCCCTGGGAGCGGCGTAACACCGGGGAGCTGTTTTTT.

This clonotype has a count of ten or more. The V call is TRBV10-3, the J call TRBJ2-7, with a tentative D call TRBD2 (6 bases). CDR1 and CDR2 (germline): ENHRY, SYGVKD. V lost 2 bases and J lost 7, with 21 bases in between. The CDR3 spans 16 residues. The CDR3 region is CAISEPGREFGREQYF. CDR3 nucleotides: TGTGCCATCAGTGAGCCGGGGAGAGAGTTCGGGAGAGAGCAGTACTTC.

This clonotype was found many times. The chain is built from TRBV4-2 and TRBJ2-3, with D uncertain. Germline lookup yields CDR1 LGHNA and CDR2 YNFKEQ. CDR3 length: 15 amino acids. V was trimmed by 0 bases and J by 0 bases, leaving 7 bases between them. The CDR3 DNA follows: TGTGCCAGCAGCCAAGAGCCCGGAAGCACAGATACGCAGTATTTT. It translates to CASSQEPGSTDTQYF.

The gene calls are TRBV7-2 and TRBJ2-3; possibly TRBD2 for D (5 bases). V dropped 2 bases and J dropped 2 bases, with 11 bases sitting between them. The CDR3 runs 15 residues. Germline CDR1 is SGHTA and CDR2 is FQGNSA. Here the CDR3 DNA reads TGTGCCAGCAGCTTAATGGGAGTTATCACAGATACGCAGTATTTT. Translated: CASSLMGVITDTQYF.

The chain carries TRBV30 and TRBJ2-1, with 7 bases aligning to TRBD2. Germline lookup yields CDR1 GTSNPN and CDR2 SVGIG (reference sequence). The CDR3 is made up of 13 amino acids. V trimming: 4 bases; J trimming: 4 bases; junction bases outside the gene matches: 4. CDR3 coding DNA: TGTGCCTGGAACTCGGGGGGATACAATGAGCAGTTCTTC. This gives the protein CAWNSGGYNEQFF.

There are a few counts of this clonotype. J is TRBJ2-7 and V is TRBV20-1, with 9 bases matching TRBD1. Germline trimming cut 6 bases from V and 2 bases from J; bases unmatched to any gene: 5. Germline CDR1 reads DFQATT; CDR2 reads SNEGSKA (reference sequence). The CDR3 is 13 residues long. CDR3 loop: CSAGGQGTYEQYF. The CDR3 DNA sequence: TGCAGTGCGGGAGGACAGGGGACCTACGAGCAGTACTTC.

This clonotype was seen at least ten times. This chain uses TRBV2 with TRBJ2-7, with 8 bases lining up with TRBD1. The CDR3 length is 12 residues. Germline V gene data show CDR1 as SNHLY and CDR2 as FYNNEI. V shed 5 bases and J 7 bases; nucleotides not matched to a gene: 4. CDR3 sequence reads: CASSSRQGEQYF. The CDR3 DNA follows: TGTGCCAGCAGTTCCCGACAGGGGGAGCAGTACTTC.

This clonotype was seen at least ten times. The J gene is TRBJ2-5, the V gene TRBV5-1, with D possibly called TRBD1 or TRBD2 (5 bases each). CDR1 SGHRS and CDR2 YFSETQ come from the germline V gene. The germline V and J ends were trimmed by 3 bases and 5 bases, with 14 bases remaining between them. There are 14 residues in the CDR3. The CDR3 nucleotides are TGCGCCAGCAGCTCGATGGGACCTTCGGAGACCCAGTACTTC. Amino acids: CASSSMGPSETQYF. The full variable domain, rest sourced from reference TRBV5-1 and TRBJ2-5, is KAGVTQTPRYLIKTRGQQVTLSCSPISGHRSVSWYQQTPGQGLQFLFEYFSETQRNKGNFPGRFSGRQFSNSRSEMNVSTLELGDSALYLCASSSMGPSETQYFGPGTRLLVL.

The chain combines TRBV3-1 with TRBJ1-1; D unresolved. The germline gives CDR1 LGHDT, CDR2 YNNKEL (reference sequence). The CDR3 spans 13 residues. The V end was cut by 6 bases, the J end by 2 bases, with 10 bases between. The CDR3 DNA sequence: TGTGCCAGCAGAGTCGACGGAAACACTGAAGCTTTCTTT. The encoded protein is CASRVDGNTEAFF. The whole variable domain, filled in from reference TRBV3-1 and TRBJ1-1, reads DTAVSQTPKYLVTQMGNDKSIKCEQNLGHDTMYWYKQDSKKFLKIMFSYNNKELIINETVPNRFSPKSPDKAHLNLHINSLELGDSAVYFCASRVDGNTEAFFGQGTRLTVV.

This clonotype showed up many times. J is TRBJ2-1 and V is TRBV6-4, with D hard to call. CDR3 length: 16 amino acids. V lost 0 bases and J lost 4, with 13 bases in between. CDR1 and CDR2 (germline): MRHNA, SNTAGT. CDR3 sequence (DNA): TGTGCCAGCAGTGACTCCAGCACGGATTATTACAATGAGCAGTTCTTC. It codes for CASSDSSTDYYNEQFF.

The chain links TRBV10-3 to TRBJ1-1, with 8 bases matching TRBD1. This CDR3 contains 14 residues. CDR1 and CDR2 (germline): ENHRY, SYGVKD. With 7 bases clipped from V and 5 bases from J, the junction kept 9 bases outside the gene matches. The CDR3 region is CAINRRQGSTEAFF. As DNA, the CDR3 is TGTGCCATCAACCGGAGACAGGGGTCGACTGAAGCTTTCTTT.

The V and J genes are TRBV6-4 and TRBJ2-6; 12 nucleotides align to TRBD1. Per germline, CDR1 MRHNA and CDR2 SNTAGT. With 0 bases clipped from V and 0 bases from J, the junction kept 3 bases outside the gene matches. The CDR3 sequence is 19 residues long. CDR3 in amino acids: CASSDSGTGGPSGANVLTF. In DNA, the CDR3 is TGTGCCAGCAGTGACTCTGGGACAGGGGGCCCCTCTGGGGCCAACGTCCTGACTTTC.

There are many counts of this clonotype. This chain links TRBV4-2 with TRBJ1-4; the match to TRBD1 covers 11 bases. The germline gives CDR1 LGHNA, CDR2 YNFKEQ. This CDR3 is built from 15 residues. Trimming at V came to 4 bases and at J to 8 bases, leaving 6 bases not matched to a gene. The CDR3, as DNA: TGTGCCAGCAGCCGAGAGGGACAGGGGGAGGAAAAACTGTTTTTT. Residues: CASSREGQGEEKLFF.

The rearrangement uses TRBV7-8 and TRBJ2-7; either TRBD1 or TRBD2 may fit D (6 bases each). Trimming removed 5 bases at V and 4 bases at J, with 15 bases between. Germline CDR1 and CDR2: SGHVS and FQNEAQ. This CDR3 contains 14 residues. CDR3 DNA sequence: TGTGCCAGCAGCATTAGCGGAAGGGGGTACGAGCAGTACTTC. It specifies CASSISGRGYEQYF.

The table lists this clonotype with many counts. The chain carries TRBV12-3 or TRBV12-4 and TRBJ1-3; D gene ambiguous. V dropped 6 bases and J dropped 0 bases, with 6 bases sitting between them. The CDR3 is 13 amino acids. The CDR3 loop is CASSHNSGNTIYF. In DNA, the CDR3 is TGTGCCAGCAGCCATAACTCTGGAAACACCATATATTTT.

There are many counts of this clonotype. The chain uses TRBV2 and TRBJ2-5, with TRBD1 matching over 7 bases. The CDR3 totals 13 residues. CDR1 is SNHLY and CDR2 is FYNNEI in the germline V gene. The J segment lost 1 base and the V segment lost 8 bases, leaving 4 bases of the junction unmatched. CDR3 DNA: TGTGCCAGCCAGACAGGGTTCCAAGAGACCCAGTACTTC. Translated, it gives CASQTGFQETQYF.

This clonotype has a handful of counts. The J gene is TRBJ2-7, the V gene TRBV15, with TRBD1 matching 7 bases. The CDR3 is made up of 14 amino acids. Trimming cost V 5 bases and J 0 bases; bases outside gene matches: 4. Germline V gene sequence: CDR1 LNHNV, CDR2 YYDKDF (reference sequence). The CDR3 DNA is TGTGCCACCAGCCTCCGGGACAGCTCCTACGAGCAGTACTTC. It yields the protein CATSLRDSSYEQYF. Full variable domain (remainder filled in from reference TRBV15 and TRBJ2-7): DAMVIQNPRYQVTQFGKPVTLSCSQTLNHNVMYWYQQKSSQAPKLLFHYYDKDFNNEADTPDNFQSRRPNTSFCFLDIRSPGLGDTAMYLCATSLRDSSYEQYFGPGTRLTVT.